The 23 T cell receptor beta chains below come from one sample, sequenced in a study of cytomegalovirus exposure and HLA in healthy donors. The PCR had 60 Vbeta and 13 Jbeta primers. Method: immunoSEQ multiplex PCR; TCRdb's copy keeps in-frame clones and lacks some. The sample has 140,000 or so clones; 61% are singletons. The specimen was PBMCs. The source of these receptors is a male donor in good health and CMV-seronegative.

CDR3 region: CASGRQVDSPLHF. CDR3 nucleotides: TGTGCCAGCGGCCGACAGGTGGATTCACCCCTCCACTTT. The V gene is TRBV5-6, the J gene TRBJ1-6; D is possibly TRBD1 (6 bases). CDR1 is SGHDT and CDR2 is YYEEEE in the germline V gene. The V gene lost 7 bases and the J gene lost 8 bases, with 13 bases spanning the gap. The CDR3 sequence is 13 residues long.

The rearrangement joins TRBV5-4 to TRBJ2-7; 8 bases are shared with TRBD1. Germline values: CDR1 SGHNT, CDR2 YYREEE (reference sequence). The CDR3 has 15 residues. V trimming: 1 base; J trimming: 4 bases; junction bases outside the gene matches: 7. The CDR3: CASSLFQGANYEQYF. CDR3 DNA sequence: TGTGCCAGCAGCTTGTTCCAGGGGGCCAATTACGAGCAGTACTTC.

The rearrangement joins TRBV5-4 to TRBJ2-7; 7 bases agree with TRBD1. There are 16 residues in the CDR3. Germline CDR1 and CDR2: SGHNT and YYREEE (reference sequence). V lost 1 base, J lost 2 bases, and 9 bases stayed unmatched. The CDR3 region is CASSLRGGRTAYEQYF. The CDR3 nucleotides are TGTGCCAGCAGCTTGAGAGGGGGCCGAACGGCCTACGAGCAGTACTTC. The whole variable domain, filled in from reference TRBV5-4 and TRBJ2-7, reads ETGVTQSPTHLIKTRGQQVTLRCSSQSGHNTVSWYQQALGQGPQFIFQYYREEENGRGNFPPRFSGLQFPNYSSELNVNALELDDSALYLCASSLRGGRTAYEQYFGPGTRLTVT.

The chain links TRBV6-5 to TRBJ2-7; perhaps TRBD1 as D (6 bases). Germline V CDR1 and CDR2: MNHEY, SVGAGI. This CDR3 has 14 amino acids. V lost 6 bases and J 6 bases, leaving 18 bases between the germline ends. The CDR3 sequence is CASRASGDLSEQYF. In nucleotides, the CDR3 is TGTGCCAGCAGAGCGTCAGGGGATCTCTCCGAGCAGTACTTC.

The chain is built from TRBV7-9 and TRBJ1-5, with a tentative D call TRBD1 (6 bases). The CDR3 sequence is 14 residues long. Germline loops: CDR1 SEHNR, CDR2 FQNEAQ (reference sequence). V lost 5 bases, J lost 4 bases, and 12 bases lay in between. This CDR3 is CASSPRDTNQPQHF. The CDR3 nucleotides read TGTGCCAGCAGCCCCCGGGACACTAATCAGCCCCAGCATTTT.

Of note for this clone: This specimen includes other DNA sequences encoding the same CDR3. The chain uses TRBV7-9 and TRBJ1-5; possible D gene TRBD1, 5 bases. With 5 bases removed from V and 0 bases from J, the gap between germline ends came to 11 bases. The CDR3 totals 15 residues. Germline CDR1 reads SEHNR; CDR2 reads FQNEAQ (reference sequence). The CDR3 is CASSPPTASNQPQHF. CDR3 in DNA: TGTGCCAGCAGCCCCCCGACAGCTAGCAATCAGCCCCAGCATTTT.

The chain is built from TRBV6-5 and TRBJ2-7, with a possible D match to TRBD2 (5 bases). Trimming stripped 2 bases from V and 2 bases from J, with 13 bases between. This CDR3 is 15 amino acids long. Germline CDR1 is MNHEY and CDR2 is SVGAGI. This chain's CDR3 is CASSYGVRGPYEQYF. The CDR3 coding sequence is TGTGCCAGCAGTTACGGGGTCAGAGGGCCCTACGAGCAGTACTTC.

The V call is TRBV9, the J call TRBJ1-4; TRBD1 agrees at 7 bases. The CDR3 spans 15 residues. With V trimmed by 0 bases and J by 2 bases, 1 base remained unmatched. Looked up from germline, CDR1 is SGDLS and CDR2 is YYNGEE. CDR3 region: CASSVGGQTNEKLFF. The CDR3 nucleotides read TGTGCCAGCAGCGTAGGGGGACAGACTAATGAAAAACTGTTTTTT.

This rearrangement joins TRBV28 to TRBJ1-6; 8 nucleotides align to TRBD1. There are 15 residues in the CDR3. The V segment lost 2 bases and the J segment 7 bases; nucleotides outside the gene matches: 4. Per the germline V gene, CDR1 is MDHEN and CDR2 is SYDVKM. This CDR3 is CASSLQGARNSPLHF. In DNA form, the CDR3 reads TGTGCCAGCAGTTTACAGGGGGCACGGAATTCACCCCTCCACTTT. The full variable domain, rest sourced from reference TRBV28 and TRBJ1-6, is DVKVTQSSRYLVKRTGEKVFLECVQDMDHENMFWYRQDPGLGLRLIYFSYDVKMKEKGDIPEGYSVSREKKERFSLILESASTNQTSMYLCASSLQGARNSPLHFGNGTRLTVT.

This clone appeared a few times. The rearrangement joins TRBV19 to TRBJ1-5; D may be TRBD1 (6 bases). Per the germline V gene, CDR1 is LNHDA and CDR2 is SQIVND (reference sequence). CDR3 length equals 14 residues. Trimming stripped 4 bases from V and 4 bases from J, with 11 bases between. CDR3 residues: CASSRTVTNQPQHF. The CDR3, as DNA: TGTGCCAGTAGTAGGACAGTTACTAATCAGCCCCAGCATTTT.

Only a few counts were recorded for this clone. The chain has TRBV6-6 and TRBJ2-7; D unclear. V was clipped by 7 bases and J by 0 bases, with 16 bases between them. The germline V gene has CDR1 MNHNY and CDR2 SVGAGI (reference sequence). The CDR3 is 15 residues long. CDR3: CASTRFGFGSYEQYF. The CDR3 nucleotides read TGTGCCAGCACTAGGTTTGGTTTCGGCTCCTACGAGCAGTACTTC.

The rearrangement joins TRBV7-2 to TRBJ2-3, with 9 bases that match TRBD2. The ends lost 3 bases at V and 3 bases at J; junction bases unmatched: 10. The CDR3 extends over 17 amino acids. Germline V gene data show CDR1 as SGHTA and CDR2 as FQGNSA. The CDR3 nucleotides are TGTGCCAGCAGCTTCCCCCCTAGCGGGGCGCGAACAGATACGCAGTATTTT. Encoded protein: CASSFPPSGARTDTQYF.

This clone has only a few counts. This chain connects TRBV7-2 to TRBJ1-4; D not resolved. Trimming shortened V by 4 bases and J by 4 bases, and 10 bases separated the two germline ends. The CDR3 has 14 residues. The V gene's germline CDR1 is SGHTA and CDR2 FQGNSA. The CDR3, as DNA: TGTGCCAGCAGCTCTAGGGAGAATAATGAAAAACTGTTTTTT. The encoded protein is CASSSRENNEKLFF. The full variable domain, with the rest looked up from reference TRBV7-2 and TRBJ1-4, is GAGVSQSPSNKVTEKGKDVELRCDPISGHTALYWYRQSLGQGLEFLIYFQGNSAPDKSGLPSDRFSAERTGGSVSTLTIQRTQQEDSAVYLCASSSRENNEKLFFGSGTQLSVL.

The genes are TRBV18 and TRBJ1-2; no firm D call. The length of the CDR3 is 16 residues. V dropped 3 bases and J dropped 4 bases, with 18 bases sitting between them. Per the germline V gene, CDR1 is KGHSH and CDR2 is LQKENI. CDR3: CASSPDSGSRLYGYTF. The CDR3, as DNA: TGTGCCAGCTCACCCGACTCGGGGTCCCGACTCTATGGCTACACCTTC.

The chain links TRBV11-3 to TRBJ2-1; D possibly corresponds to TRBD2 (6 bases). The CDR3 has 12 amino acids. V was shortened by 3 bases and J by 9 bases, with 9 bases between the two germline ends. CDR1 and CDR2 (germline): SGHNT, YENEEA. CDR3 sequence: CASSLVRGEQFF. CDR3 DNA: TGTGCCAGCAGCTTGGTGCGGGGTGAGCAGTTCTTC.

The chain is built from TRBV6-6 and TRBJ1-5, with no clear D. Trimming took 8 bases from V and 5 from J, leaving 13 bases between them. CDR3 length: 13 residues. The germline CDR1 and CDR2 sequences are MNHNY and SVGAGI (reference sequence). The CDR3 protein is CASAGGRDQPQHF. CDR3 nucleotide sequence: TGTGCCAGCGCTGGCGGCCGGGATCAGCCCCAGCATTTT.

The chain couples TRBV6-5 to TRBJ1-1, with 7 bases aligning to TRBD1. With 4 bases clipped from V and 1 base from J, the junction kept 6 bases outside the gene matches. This CDR3 has 15 residues. CDR1 MNHEY and CDR2 SVGAGI come from the germline V gene. DNA of the CDR3: TGTGCCAGCAGTTCCAGACAGGGTTGGAACACTGAAGCTTTCTTT. Protein: CASSSRQGWNTEAFF.

This clone was counted a few times. The chain is built from TRBV7-9 and TRBJ1-4; D remains unclear. The CDR3 is made up of 16 amino acids. V dropped 5 bases and J dropped 8 bases, with 21 bases sitting between them. The germline V gene encodes CDR1 SEHNR and CDR2 FQNEAQ (reference sequence). The CDR3 coding sequence is TGTGCCAGCAGCCTACCAAGGGTCGTGGAGGGCGAAAAACTGTTTTTT. It is translated as CASSLPRVVEGEKLFF.

This sequence joins TRBV25-1 and TRBJ2-2; 9 bases match TRBD1. This CDR3 region has 15 residues. With V trimmed by 5 bases and J by 5 bases, 6 bases remained unmatched. Germline lookup yields CDR1 MGHDK and CDR2 SYGVNS. The CDR3 coding sequence is TGTGCCAGCAGTCAACCGGGACAGGGTACCGGGGAGCTGTTTTTT. Translated: CASSQPGQGTGELFF.

This clone occurred a few times. The chain uses TRBV5-1 and TRBJ2-4, with D unclear. Per the germline V gene, CDR1 is SGHRS and CDR2 is YFSETQ. The V end was cut by 1 base, the J end by 2 bases, with 13 bases between. The CDR3 spans 16 residues. The CDR3 here is CASSLNRTGTKNIQYF. The CDR3 nucleotides are TGCGCCAGCAGCTTGAACAGAACCGGTACCAAAAACATTCAGTACTTC. The full variable domain, rest sourced from reference TRBV5-1 and TRBJ2-4, is KAGVTQTPRYLIKTRGQQVTLSCSPISGHRSVSWYQQTPGQGLQFLFEYFSETQRNKGNFPGRFSGRQFSNSRSEMNVSTLELGDSALYLCASSLNRTGTKNIQYFGAGTRLSVL.

J is TRBJ1-1 and V is TRBV29-1, with TRBD1 matching over 7 bases. The V segment lost 7 bases and the J segment 0 bases; nucleotides outside the gene matches: 5. The CDR3 is made up of 13 amino acids. Germline V gene data show CDR1 as SQVTM and CDR2 as ANQGSEA. The CDR3 DNA sequence: TGCAGCGCAACGGGACAGTTGAACACTGAAGCTTTCTTT. Encoded protein: CSATGQLNTEAFF.

The gene calls are TRBV7-3 and TRBJ2-6, with D possibly being TRBD1 (5 bases). The germline CDR1 and CDR2 sequences are SGHTA and FQGTGA. Trimming removed 5 bases from V and 0 bases from J, with 8 bases in between. The CDR3 sequence is 15 residues long. In DNA, the CDR3 is TGTGCCAGCAGCGGAGACAGCTCTGGGGCCAACGTCCTGACTTTC. It encodes CASSGDSSGANVLTF.

V usage is TRBV5-6 and J usage is TRBJ2-7; D possibly corresponds to TRBD1 (6 bases). From germline, CDR1 is SGHDT and CDR2 YYEEEE. The CDR3 has 15 amino acids. Deletions cut 0 bases from V and 3 bases from J, with 13 bases between. The CDR3 DNA sequence: TGTGCCAGCAGCTTGGCCCCAGGGGCCTTCTACGAGCAGTACTTC. Translating it yields CASSLAPGAFYEQYF.